The clone carrying this TCR beta chain has at least ten counts. The antigen is unknown. The sample originates from a study of regulatory T cells in long-lasting Graves disease. Whole-study results and caveats: Newly diagnosed Graves' patients exceeded persistent ones in TCR diversity.

Assembly of TCR beta libraries relied on iRepertoire HTBI primers together with Arm-PCR of CDR3 regions. A single record per CDR3 protein comes from TCRdb applying MiXCR to the multiplex PCR reads. The sample has some 250,000 distinct CDR3 sequences, approximately 18% seen once. Time point given: newly diagnosed GD, antithyroid drugs for less than 3 months. PBMCs provided the RNA from which the TCR library was made. The V end lost 3 bases, the J end lost 3 bases, and 8 bases lay between the germline ends. The CDR3 spans 13 residues. Germline V CDR1 and CDR2: SNHLY, FYNNEI. The sample also formed part of further work on T cells in Graves' hyperthyroidism and ophthalmopathy.

The rearrangement links TRBV2 to TRBJ1-2; D not resolved. Sequencing used peripheral blood mononuclear cells (PBMCs), obtained at new diagnosis, from a patient treated with antithyroid drugs. The receptor was derived from a woman in her twenties or thirties with Graves disease. Here the CDR3 reads CASSDRMDYGYTF. DNA of the CDR3: TGTGCCAGCAGTGACCGCATGGACTATGGCTACACCTTC.